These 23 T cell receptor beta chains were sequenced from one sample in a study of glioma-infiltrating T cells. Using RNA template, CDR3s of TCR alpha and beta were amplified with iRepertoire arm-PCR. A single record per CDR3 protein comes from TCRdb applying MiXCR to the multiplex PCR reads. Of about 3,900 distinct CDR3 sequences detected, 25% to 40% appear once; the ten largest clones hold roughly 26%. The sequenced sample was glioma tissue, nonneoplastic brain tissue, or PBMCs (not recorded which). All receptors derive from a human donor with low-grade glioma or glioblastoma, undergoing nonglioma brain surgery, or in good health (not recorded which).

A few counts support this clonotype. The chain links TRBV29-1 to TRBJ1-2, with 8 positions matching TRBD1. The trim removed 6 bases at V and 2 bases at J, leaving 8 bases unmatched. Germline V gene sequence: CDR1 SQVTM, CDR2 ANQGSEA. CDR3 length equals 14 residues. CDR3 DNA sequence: TGCAGCGTGGGGCAGGGGGCGTCAAACTATGGCTACACCTTC. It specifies CSVGQGASNYGYTF.

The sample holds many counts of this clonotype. CDR3 coding DNA: TGCGCCAGCTCGTACCAAAGGGACACCCTTGGGGAGCAGTACTTC. It encodes CASSYQRDTLGEQYF. The chain employs TRBV4-1 and TRBJ2-7; tentatively, D is TRBD1 (6 bases). The germline CDR1 and CDR2 sequences are MGHRA and YSYEKL. The CDR3 totals 15 residues. V was shortened by 8 bases and J by 7 bases, with 24 bases between the two germline ends.

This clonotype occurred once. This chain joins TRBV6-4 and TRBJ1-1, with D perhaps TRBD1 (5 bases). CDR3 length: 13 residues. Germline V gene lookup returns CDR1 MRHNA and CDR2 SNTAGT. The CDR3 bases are TGTGTTAGCAGTGTCCGGGACAACACTGAAGCTTTCTTT. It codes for CVSSVRDNTEAFF.

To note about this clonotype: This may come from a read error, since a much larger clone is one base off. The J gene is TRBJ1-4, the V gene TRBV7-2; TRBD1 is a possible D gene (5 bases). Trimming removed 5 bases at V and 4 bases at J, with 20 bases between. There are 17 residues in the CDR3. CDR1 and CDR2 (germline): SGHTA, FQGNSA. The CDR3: CASSPGPRGEVNEKLFF. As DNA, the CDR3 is TGTGCCAGCAGCCCGGGACCTCGTGGGGAGGTTAATGAAAAACTGTTTTTT.

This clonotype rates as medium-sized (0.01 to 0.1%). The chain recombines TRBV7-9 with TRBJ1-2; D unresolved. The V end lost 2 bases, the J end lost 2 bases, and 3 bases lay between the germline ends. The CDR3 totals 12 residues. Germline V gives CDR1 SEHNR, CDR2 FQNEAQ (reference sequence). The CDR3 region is CASSLFNYGYTF. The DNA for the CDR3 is TGTGCCAGCAGCTTATTCAACTATGGCTACACCTTC.

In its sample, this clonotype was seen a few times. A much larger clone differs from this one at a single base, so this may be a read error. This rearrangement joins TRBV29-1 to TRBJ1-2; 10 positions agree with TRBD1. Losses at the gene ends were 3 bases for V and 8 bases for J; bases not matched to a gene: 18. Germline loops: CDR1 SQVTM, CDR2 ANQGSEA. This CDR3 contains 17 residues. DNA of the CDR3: TGCAGCGTTGACATCCGGGACAGGGGTTTCGAGGCTAGAGGCTACACCTTC. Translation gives CSVDIRDRGFEARGYTF.

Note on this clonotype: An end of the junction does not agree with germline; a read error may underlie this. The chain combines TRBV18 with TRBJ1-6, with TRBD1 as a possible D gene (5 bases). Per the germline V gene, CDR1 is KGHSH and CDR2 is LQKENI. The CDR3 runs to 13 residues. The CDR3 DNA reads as TGTGCCAGCTCATCAGACAGCGTTTCACCCCTCCAATTT. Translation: CASSSDSVSPLQF.

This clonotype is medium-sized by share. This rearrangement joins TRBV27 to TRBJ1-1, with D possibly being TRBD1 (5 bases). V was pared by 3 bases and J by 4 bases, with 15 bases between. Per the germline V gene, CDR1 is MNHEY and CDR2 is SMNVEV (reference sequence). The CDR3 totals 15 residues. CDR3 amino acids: CASSFLSGRATEAFF. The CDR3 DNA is TGTGCCAGCAGTTTTCTCTCCGGCAGGGCCACTGAAGCTTTCTTT.

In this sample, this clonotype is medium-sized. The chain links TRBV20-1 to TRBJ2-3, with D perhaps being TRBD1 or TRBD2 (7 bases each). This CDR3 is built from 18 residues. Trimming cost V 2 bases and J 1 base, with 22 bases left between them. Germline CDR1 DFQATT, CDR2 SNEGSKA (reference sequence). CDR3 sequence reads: CSARIVGGGTGGTDTQYF. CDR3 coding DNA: TGCAGTGCTAGAATTGTGGGCGGGGGAACAGGGGGCACAGATACGCAGTATTTT.

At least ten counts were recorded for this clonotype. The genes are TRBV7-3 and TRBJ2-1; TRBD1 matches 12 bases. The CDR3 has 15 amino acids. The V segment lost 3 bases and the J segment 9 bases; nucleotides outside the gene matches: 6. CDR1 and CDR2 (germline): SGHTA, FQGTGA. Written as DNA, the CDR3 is TGTGCCAGCAGCTTCCTGGGACAGGGGGCGGCTGAGCAGTTCTTC. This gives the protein CASSFLGQGAAEQFF.

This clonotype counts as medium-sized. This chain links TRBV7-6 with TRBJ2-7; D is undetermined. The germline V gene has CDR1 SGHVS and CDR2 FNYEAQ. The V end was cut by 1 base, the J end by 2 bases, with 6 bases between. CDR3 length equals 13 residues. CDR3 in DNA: TGTGCCAGCAGCTTAGATCGTCCCTACGAGCAGTACTTC. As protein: CASSLDRPYEQYF.

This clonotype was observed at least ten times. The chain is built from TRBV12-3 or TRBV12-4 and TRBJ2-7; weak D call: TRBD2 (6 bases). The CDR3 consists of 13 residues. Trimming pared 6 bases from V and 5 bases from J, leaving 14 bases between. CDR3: CASRKGLVDEQYF. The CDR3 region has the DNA TGTGCCAGCAGAAAGGGACTGGTTGACGAGCAGTACTTC.

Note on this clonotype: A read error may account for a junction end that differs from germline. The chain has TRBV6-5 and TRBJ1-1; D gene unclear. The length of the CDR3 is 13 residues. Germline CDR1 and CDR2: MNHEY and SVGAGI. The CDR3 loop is CASSYYGETKASF. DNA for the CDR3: TGTGCCAGCAGTTATTACGGAGAGACTAAAGCTTCCTTT.

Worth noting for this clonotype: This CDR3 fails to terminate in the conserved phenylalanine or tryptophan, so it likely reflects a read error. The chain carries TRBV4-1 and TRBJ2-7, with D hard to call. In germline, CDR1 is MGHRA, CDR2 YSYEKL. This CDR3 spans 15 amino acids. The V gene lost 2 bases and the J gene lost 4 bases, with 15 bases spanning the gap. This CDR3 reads CASSQSVGGSYEQYL. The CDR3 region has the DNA TGCGCCAGCAGCCAATCCGTAGGCGGCTCATACGAGCAGTACCTC.

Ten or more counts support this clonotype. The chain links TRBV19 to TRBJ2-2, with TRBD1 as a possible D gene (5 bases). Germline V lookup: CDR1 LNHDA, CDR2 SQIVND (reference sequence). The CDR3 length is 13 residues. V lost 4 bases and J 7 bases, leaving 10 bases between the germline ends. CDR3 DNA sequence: TGTGCCAGTAGTACCAGGGCAGACGGGGAGCTGTTTTTT. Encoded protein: CASSTRADGELFF.

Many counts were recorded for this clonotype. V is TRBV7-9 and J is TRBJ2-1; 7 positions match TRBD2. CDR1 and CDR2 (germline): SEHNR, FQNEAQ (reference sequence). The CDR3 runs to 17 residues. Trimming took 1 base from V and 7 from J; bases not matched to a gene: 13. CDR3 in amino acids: CASSLVLTGGPGNEQFF. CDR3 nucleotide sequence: TGTGCCAGCAGCTTAGTCTTGACGGGGGGTCCAGGGAATGAGCAGTTCTTC.

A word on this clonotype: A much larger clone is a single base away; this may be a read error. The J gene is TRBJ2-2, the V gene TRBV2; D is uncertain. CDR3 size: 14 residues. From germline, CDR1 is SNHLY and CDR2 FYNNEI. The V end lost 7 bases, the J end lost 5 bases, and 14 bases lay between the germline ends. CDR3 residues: CASKSLMETGELFF. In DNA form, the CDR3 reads TGTGCCAGCAAGTCACTCATGGAAACCGGGGAGCTGTTTTTT.

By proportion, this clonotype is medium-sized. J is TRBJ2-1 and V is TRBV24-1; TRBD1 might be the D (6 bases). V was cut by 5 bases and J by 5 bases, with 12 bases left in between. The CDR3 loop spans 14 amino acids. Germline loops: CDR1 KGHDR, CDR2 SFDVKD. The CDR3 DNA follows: TGTGCCACCAGTGCCAGGGGCCTTCACAATGAGCAGTTCTTC. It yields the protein CATSARGLHNEQFF.

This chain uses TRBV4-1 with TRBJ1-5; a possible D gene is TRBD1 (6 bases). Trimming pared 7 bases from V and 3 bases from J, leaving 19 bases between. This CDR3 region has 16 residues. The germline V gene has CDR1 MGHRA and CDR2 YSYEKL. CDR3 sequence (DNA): TGCGCCAGCAATCAAGATTGGGGGCAGTCCAATCAGCCCCAGCATTTT. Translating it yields CASNQDWGQSNQPQHF.

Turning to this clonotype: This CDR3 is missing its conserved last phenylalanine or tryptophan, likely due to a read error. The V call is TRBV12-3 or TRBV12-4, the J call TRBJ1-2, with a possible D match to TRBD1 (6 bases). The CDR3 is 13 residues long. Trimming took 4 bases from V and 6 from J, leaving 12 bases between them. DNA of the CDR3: TGTGCCAGCAGTTCGACAGGAGACAATGGCTACACCTCC. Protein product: CASSSTGDNGYTS.

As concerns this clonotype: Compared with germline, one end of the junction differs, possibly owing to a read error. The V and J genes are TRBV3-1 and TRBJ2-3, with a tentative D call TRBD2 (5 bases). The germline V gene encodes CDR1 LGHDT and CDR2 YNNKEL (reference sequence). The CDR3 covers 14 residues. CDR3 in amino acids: CTSSQDPRGLTQYF. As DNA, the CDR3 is TGTACCAGCAGCCAAGATCCCCGGGGTCTTACGCAGTATTTT.

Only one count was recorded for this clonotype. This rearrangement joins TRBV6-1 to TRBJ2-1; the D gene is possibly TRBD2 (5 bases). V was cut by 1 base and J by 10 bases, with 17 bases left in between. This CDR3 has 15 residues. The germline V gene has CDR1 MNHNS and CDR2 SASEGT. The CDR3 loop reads CASSEGQTNTGEQFF. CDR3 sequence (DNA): TGTGCCAGCAGTGAAGGTCAGACTAACACCGGGGAGCAGTTCTTC.

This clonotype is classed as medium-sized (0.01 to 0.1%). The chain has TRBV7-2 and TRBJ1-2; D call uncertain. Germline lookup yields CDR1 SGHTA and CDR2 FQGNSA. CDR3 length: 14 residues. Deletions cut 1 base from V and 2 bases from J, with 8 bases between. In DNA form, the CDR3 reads TGTGCCAGCAGCTTAGTGGAGTTAAACTATGGCTACACCTTC. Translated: CASSLVELNYGYTF. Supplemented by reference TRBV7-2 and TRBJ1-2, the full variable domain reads GAGVSQSPSNKVTEKGKDVELRCDPISGHTALYWYRQSLGQGLEFLIYFQGNSAPDKSGLPSDRFSAERTGGSVSTLTIQRTQQEDSAVYLCASSLVELNYGYTFGSGTRLTVV.